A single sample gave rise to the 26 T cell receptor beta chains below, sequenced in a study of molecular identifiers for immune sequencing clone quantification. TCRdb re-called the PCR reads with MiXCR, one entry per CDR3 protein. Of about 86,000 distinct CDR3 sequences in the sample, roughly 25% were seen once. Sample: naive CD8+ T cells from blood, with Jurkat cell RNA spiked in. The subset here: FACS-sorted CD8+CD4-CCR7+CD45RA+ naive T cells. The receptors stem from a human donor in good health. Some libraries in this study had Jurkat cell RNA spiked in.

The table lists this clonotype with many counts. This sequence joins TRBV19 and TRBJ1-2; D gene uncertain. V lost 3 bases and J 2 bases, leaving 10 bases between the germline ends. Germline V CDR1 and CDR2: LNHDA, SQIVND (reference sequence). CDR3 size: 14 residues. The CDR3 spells CASSMVGPNYGYTF. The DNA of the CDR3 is TGTGCCAGTAGTATGGTTGGACCCAACTATGGCTACACCTTC.

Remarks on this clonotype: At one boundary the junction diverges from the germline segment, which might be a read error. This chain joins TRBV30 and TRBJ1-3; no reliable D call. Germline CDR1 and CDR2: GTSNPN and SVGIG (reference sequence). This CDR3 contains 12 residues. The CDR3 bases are TGTGCCTGGAGTGTAGACGGAAACACCATACATTTT. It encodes CAWSVDGNTIHF.

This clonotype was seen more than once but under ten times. CDR3 nucleotides: TGTGCCAGCAGTTTATCGGTCGGCTACGAGCAGTACTTC. As protein: CASSLSVGYEQYF. The genes are TRBV27 and TRBJ2-7; D gene ambiguous. This CDR3 contains 13 residues. The germline gives CDR1 MNHEY, CDR2 SMNVEV (reference sequence). V was cut by 0 bases and J by 3 bases, with 6 bases left in between.

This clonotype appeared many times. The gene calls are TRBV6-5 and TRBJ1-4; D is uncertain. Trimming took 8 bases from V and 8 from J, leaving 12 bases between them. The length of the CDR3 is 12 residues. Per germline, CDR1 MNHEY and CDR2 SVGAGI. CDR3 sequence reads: CASARAREKLFF. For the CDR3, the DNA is TGTGCCAGCGCGAGGGCAAGGGAAAAACTGTTTTTT.

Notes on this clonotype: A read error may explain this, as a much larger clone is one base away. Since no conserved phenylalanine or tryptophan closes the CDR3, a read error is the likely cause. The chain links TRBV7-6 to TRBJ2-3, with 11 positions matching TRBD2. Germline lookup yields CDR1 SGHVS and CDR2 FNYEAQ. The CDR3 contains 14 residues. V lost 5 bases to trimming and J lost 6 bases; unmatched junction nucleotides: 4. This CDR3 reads CASSQRLAGDTQYS. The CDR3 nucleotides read TGTGCCAGCAGCCAAAGACTAGCGGGGGATACGCAGTATTCT.

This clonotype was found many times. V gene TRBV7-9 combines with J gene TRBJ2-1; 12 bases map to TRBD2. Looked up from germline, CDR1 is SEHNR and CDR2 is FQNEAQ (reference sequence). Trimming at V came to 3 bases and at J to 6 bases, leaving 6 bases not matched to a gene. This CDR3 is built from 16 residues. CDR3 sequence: CASSFRLAGEANEQFF. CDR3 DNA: TGTGCCAGCAGCTTTAGACTAGCGGGAGAAGCCAATGAGCAGTTCTTC.

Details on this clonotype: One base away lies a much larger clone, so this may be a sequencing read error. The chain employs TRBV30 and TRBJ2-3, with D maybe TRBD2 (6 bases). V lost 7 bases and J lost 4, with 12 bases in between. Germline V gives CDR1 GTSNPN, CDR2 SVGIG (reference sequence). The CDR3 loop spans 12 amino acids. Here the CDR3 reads CAYAEGADTQYF. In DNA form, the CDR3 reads TGTGCCTATGCGGAGGGCGCAGATACGCAGTATTTT.

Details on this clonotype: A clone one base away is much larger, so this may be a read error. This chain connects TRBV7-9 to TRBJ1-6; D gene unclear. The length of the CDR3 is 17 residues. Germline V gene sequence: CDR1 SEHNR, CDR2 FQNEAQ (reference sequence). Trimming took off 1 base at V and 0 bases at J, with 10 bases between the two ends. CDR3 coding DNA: TGTGCCAGCAGCTTAGGCCCCGGGAGCTCCTATAATTCACCCCTCCACTTT. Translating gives CASSLGPGSSYNSPLHF.

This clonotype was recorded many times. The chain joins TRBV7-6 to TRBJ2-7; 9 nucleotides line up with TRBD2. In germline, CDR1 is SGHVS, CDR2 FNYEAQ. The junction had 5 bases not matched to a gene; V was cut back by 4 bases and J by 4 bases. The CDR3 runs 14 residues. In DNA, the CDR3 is TGTGCCAGCAGCTCCTTAGCGGGAGAGTACGAGCAGTACTTC. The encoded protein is CASSSLAGEYEQYF.

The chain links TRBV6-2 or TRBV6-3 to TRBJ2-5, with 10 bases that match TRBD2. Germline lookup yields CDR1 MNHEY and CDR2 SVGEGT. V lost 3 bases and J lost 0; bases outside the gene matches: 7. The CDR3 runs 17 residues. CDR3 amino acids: CASSYPLAGVNQETQYF. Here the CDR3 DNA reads TGTGCCAGCAGTTATCCCCTAGCGGGAGTAAACCAAGAGACCCAGTACTTC.

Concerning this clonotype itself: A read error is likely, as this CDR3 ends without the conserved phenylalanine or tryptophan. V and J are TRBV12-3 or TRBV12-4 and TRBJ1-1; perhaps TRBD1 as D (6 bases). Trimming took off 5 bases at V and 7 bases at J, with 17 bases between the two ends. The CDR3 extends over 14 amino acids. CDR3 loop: CASSQLIRGDEAFC. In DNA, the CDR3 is TGTGCCAGCAGTCAACTAATAAGGGGGGATGAAGCTTTCTGT.

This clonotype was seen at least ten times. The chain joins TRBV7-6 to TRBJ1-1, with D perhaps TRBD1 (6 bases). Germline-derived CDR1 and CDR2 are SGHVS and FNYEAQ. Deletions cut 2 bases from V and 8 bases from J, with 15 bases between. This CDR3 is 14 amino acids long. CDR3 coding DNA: TGTGCCAGCAGCTTATATGGGCAGGGGAACGAAGCTTTCTTT. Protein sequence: CASSLYGQGNEAFF.

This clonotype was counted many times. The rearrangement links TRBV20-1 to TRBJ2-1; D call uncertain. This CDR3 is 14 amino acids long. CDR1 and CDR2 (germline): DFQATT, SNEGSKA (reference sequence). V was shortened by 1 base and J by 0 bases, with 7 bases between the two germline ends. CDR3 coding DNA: TGCAGTGCTAGAGGCGGCAGCTCCTACAATGAGCAGTTCTTC. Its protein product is CSARGGSSYNEQFF.

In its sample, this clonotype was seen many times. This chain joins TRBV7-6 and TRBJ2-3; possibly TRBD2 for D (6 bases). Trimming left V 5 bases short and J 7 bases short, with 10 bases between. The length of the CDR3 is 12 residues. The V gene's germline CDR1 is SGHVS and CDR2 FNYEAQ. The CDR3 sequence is CASSPGGYTQYF. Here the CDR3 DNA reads TGTGCCAGCAGCCCTGGGGGGTATACGCAGTATTTT.

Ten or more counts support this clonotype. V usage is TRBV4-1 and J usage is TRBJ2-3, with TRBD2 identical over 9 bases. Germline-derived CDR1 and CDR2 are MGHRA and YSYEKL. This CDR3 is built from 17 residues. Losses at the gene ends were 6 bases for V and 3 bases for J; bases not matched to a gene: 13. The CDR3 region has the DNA TGCGCCAGCAGTAATTCTGCTGCTAGCGGGGTAACAGATACGCAGTATTTT. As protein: CASSNSAASGVTDTQYF.

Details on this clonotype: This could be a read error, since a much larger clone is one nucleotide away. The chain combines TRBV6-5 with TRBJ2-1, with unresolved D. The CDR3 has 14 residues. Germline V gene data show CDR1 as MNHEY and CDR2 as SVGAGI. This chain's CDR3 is CASSYSSTYNERFF. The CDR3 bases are TGTGCCAGCAGTTACTCCTCTACCTACAATGAGCGGTTCTTC.

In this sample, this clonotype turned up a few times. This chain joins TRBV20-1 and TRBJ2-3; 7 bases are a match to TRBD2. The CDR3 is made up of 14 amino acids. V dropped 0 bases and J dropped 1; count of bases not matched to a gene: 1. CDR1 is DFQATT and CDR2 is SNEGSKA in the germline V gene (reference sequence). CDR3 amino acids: CSARDGGGTDTQYF. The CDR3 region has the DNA TGCAGTGCTAGAGATGGGGGGGGCACAGATACGCAGTATTTT.

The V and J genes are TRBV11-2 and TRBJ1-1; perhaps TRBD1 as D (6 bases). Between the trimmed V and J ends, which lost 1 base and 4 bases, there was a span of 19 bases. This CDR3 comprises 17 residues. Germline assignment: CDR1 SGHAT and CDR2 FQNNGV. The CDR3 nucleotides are TGTGCCAGCAGCTTAGGGGCAGGGGCCCTCCCCAGCACTGAAGCTTTCTTT. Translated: CASSLGAGALPSTEAFF. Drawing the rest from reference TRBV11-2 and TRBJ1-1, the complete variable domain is EAGVAQSPRYKIIEKRQSVAFWCNPISGHATLYWYQQILGQGPKLLIQFQNNGVVDDSQLPKDRFSAERLKGVDSTLKIQPAKLEDSAVYLCASSLGAGALPSTEAFFGQGTRLTVV.

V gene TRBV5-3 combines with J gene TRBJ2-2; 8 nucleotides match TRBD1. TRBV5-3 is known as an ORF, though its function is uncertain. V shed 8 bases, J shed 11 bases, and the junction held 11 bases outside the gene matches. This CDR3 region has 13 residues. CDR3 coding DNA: TGTGCCAGCGGACAGGGTTGGACCGTAGAGCTGTTTTTT. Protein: CASGQGWTVELFF.

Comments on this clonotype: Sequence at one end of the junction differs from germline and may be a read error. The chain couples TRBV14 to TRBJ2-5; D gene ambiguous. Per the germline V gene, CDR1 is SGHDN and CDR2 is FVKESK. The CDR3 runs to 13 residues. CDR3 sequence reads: CASRQELQETQYF. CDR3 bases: TGTGCCAGCAGGCAAGAGCTCCAAGAGACCCAGTACTTC.

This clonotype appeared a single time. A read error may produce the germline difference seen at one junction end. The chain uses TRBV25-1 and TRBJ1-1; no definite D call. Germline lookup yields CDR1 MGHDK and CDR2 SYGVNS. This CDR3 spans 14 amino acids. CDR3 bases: TGTGCCAGCAGTGAAGCCGGGGAGTGCACTGAAGCTCTCTTT. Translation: CASSEAGECTEALF. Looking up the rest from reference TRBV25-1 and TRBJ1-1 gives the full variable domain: EADIYQTPRYLVIGTGKKITLECSQTMGHDKMYWYQQDPGMELHLIHYSYGVNSTEKGDLSSESTVSRIRTEHFPLTLESARPSHTSQYLCASSEAGECTEALFGQGTRLTVV.

CDR3 region: CASRPGVVSHEQYF. The CDR3, as DNA: TGTGCCAGCAGGCCGGGAGTTGTTTCCCACGAGCAGTACTTC. The chain carries TRBV27 and TRBJ2-7, with D perhaps TRBD2 (6 bases). Trimming removed 6 bases at V and 5 bases at J, with 17 bases between. In germline, CDR1 is MNHEY, CDR2 SMNVEV (reference sequence). This CDR3 region has 14 residues.

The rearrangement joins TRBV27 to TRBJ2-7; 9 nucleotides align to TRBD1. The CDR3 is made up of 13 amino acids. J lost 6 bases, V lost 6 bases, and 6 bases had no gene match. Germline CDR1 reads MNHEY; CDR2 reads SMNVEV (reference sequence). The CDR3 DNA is TGTGCCAGCAGGCCACAGGGGGCCTGCGAGCAGTACTTC. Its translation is CASRPQGACEQYF.

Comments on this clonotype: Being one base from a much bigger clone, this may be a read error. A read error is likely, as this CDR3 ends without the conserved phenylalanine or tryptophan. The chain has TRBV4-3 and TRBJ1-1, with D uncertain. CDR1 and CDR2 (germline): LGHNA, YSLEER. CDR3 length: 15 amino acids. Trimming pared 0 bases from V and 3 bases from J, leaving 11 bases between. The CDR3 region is CASSQDQGLYTEAFS. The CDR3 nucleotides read TGCGCCAGCAGCCAAGATCAAGGGCTATACACTGAAGCTTTCTCT.

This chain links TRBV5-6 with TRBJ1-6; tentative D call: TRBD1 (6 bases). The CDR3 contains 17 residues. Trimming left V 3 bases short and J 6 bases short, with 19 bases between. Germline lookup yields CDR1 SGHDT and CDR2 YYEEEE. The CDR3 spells CASSWDIGGGINSPLHF. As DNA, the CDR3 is TGTGCCAGCAGCTGGGACATCGGCGGGGGAATTAATTCACCCCTCCACTTT.

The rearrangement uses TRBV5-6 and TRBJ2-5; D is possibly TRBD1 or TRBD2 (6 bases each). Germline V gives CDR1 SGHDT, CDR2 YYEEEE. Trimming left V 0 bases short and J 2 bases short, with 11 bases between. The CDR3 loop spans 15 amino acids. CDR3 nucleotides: TGTGCCAGCAGCTTGGCCGAGGGGGGTCAAGAGACCCAGTACTTC. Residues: CASSLAEGGQETQYF.